This T cell receptor (beta chain) was retrieved from a study of T cell clonality in common variable immunodeficiency. General observations from the study: Compared with controls, CVID subjects had fewer shared TCRbeta clones.

This CDR3 is 15 amino acids long. CDR1 is KGHSH, CDR2 LQKENI, per germline. TCRdb keeps only in-frame clones here, not all; method: immunoSEQ multiplex PCR. Recorded here are approximately 37,000 clones, none singletons. To note about this clone: The antigen is unknown. Read data end 3 residues before the CDR3 end; the end is taken from the germline J gene.

This clonotype was obtained from a person aged 18 to 75 in good health. Sequenced input: peripheral blood mononuclear cells. The chain employs TRBV18 and TRBJ1-2; D gene ambiguous. The CDR3 bases that were read are TGTGCCAGCTCATCCCAGAGGGCGGGAGCAGGAGAC. Its translation is CASSSQRAGAGD. The whole CDR3 sequence reads CASSSQRAGAGDYTF.